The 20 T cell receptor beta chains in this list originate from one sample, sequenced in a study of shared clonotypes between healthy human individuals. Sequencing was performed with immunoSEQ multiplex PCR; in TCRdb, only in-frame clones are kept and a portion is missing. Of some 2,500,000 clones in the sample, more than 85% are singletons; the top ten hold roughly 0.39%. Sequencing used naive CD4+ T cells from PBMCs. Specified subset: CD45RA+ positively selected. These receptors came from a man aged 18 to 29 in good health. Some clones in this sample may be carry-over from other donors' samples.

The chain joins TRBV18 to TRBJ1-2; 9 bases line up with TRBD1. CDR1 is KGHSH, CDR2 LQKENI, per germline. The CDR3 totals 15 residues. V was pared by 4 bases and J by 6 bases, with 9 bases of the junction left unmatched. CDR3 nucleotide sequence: TGTGCCAGCTCACTGGGGACAGGGTCCCAGGATGGCTACACCTTC. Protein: CASSLGTGSQDGYTF. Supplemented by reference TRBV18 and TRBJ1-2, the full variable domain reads NAGVMQNPRHLVRRRGQEARLRCSPMKGHSHVYWYRQLPEEGLKFMVYLQKENIIDESGMPKERFSAEFPKEGPSILRIQQVVRGDSAAYFCASSLGTGSQDGYTFGSGTRLTVV.

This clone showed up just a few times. CDR3 sequence reads: CASSESKRGRDTEAFF. The CDR3 nucleotides read TGTGCCAGCAGCGAATCAAAAAGGGGTCGGGACACTGAAGCTTTCTTT. V gene TRBV7-9 combines with J gene TRBJ1-1; TRBD1 is a possible D gene (5 bases). CDR3 length: 16 amino acids. Germline V CDR1 and CDR2: SEHNR, FQNEAQ (reference sequence). Trimming pared 5 bases from V and 3 bases from J, leaving 19 bases between.

The CDR3 loop reads CAWSLGDRTDTQYF. The CDR3 DNA sequence: TGTGCCTGGAGTTTGGGCGACAGAACGGATACGCAGTATTTT. The V and J genes are TRBV30 and TRBJ2-3; D may be TRBD1 (5 bases). The germline V and J ends were trimmed by 2 bases and 6 bases, with 15 bases remaining between them. The V gene's germline CDR1 is GTSNPN and CDR2 SVGIG (reference sequence). The CDR3 totals 14 residues. Drawing the rest from reference TRBV30 and TRBJ2-3, the complete variable domain is SQTIHQWPATLVQPVGSPLSLECTVEGTSNPNLYWYRQAAGRGLQLLFYSVGIGQISSEVPQNLSASRPQDRQFILSSKKLLLSDSGFYLCAWSLGDRTDTQYFGPGTRLTVL.

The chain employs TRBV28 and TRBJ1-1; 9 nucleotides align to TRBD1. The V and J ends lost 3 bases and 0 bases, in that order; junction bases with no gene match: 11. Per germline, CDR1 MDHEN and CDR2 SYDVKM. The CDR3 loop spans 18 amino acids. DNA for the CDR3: TGTGCCAGCAGTTTCATTAAGGACAGGGGTATTATGAACACTGAAGCTTTCTTT. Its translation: CASSFIKDRGIMNTEAFF.

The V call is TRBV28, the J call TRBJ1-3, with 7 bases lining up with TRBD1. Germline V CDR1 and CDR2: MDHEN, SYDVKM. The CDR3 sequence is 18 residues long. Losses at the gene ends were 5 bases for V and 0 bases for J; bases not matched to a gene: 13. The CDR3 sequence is CASSVGAQGLISGNTIYF. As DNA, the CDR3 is TGTGCCAGCAGTGTAGGGGCACAGGGGCTCATCTCTGGAAACACCATATATTTT. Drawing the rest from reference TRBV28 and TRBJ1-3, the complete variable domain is DVKVTQSSRYLVKRTGEKVFLECVQDMDHENMFWYRQDPGLGLRLIYFSYDVKMKEKGDIPEGYSVSREKKERFSLILESASTNQTSMYLCASSVGAQGLISGNTIYFGEGSWLTVV.

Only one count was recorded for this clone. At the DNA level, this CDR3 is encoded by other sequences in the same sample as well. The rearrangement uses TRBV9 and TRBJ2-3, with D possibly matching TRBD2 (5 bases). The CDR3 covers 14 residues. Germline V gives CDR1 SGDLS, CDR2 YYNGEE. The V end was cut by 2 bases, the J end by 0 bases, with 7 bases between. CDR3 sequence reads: CASSVDSSTDTQYF. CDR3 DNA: TGTGCCAGCAGCGTGGACTCAAGCACAGATACGCAGTATTTT.

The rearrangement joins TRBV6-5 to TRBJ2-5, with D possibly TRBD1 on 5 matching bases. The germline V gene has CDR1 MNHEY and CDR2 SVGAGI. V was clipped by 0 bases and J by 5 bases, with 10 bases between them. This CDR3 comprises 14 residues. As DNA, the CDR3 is TGTGCCAGCAGTTACTCGCCAGGGCGGGAGACCCAGTACTTC. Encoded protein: CASSYSPGRETQYF.

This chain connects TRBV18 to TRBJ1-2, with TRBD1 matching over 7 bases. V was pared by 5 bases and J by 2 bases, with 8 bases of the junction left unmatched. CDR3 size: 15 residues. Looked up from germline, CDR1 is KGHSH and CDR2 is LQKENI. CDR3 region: CASSAGQVPNYGYTF. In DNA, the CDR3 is TGTGCCAGCTCAGCAGGACAGGTTCCGAACTATGGCTACACCTTC.

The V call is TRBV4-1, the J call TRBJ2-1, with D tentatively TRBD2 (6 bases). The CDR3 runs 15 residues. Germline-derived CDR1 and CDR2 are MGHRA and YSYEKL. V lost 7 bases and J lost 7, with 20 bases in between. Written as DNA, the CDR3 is TGCGCCAGCACCCTGGAGGGTTCTCTTTGGAATGAGCAGTTCTTC. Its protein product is CASTLEGSLWNEQFF.

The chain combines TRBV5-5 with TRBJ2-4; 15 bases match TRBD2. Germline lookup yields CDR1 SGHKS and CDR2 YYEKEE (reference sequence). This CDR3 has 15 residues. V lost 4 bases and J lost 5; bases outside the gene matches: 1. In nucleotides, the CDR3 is TGTGCCAGCAGCCGGACTAGCGGGAGGGAAAACATTCAGTACTTC. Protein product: CASSRTSGRENIQYF.

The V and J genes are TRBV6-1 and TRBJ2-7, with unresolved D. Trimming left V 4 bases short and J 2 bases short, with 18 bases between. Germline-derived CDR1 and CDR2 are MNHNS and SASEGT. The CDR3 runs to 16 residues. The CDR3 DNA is TGTGCCAGCAGTGTCCACTGGACGCCTGGCGCCTACGAGCAGTACTTC. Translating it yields CASSVHWTPGAYEQYF.

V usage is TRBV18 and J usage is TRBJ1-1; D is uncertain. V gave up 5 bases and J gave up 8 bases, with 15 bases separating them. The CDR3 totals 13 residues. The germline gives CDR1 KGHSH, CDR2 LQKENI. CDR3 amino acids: CASSSDLPTEAFF. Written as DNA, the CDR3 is TGTGCCAGCTCATCAGACCTACCCACGGAAGCTTTCTTT. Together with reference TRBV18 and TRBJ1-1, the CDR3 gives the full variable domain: NAGVMQNPRHLVRRRGQEARLRCSPMKGHSHVYWYRQLPEEGLKFMVYLQKENIIDESGMPKERFSAEFPKEGPSILRIQQVVRGDSAAYFCASSSDLPTEAFFGQGTRLTVV.

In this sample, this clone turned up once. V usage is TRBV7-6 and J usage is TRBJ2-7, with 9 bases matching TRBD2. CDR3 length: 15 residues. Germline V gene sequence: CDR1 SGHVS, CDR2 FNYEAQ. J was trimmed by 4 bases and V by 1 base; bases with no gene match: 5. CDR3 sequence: CASSLETSGEYEQYF. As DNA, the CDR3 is TGTGCCAGCAGCTTAGAGACTAGCGGTGAATACGAGCAGTACTTC.

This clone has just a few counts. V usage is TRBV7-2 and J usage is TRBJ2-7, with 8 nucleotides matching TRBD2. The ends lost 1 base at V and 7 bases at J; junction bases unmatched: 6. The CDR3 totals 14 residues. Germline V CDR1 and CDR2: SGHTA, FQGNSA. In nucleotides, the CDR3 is TGTGCCAGCAGCTTAGAGGCGGGAGGTAGGGAGCAGTACTTC. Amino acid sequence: CASSLEAGGREQYF.

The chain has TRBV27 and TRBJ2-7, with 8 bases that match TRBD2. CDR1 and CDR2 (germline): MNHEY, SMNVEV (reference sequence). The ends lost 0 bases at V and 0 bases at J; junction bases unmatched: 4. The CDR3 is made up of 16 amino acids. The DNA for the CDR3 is TGTGCCAGCAGTTTATCTAGCGGGGTATTCTCCTACGAGCAGTACTTC. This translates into CASSLSSGVFSYEQYF.

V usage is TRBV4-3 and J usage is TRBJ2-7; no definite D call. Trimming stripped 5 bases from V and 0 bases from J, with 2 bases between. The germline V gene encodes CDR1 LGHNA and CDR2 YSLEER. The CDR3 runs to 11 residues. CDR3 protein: CASSSSYEQYF. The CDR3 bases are TGCGCCAGCAGCTCCTCCTACGAGCAGTACTTC.

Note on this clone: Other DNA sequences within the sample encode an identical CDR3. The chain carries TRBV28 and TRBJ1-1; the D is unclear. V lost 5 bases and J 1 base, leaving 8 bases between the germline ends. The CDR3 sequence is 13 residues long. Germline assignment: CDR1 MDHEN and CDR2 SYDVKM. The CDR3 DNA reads TGTGCCAGCAGTCCCCCAGGGAACACTGAAGCTTTCTTT. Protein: CASSPPGNTEAFF.

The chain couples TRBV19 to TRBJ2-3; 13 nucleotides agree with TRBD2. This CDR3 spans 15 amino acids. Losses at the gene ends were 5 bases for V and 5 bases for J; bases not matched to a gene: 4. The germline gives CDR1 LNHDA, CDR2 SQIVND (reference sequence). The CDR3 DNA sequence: TGTGCCAGTAGTTCACTAGCGGGAGGGCTAGATACGCAGTATTTT. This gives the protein CASSSLAGGLDTQYF.

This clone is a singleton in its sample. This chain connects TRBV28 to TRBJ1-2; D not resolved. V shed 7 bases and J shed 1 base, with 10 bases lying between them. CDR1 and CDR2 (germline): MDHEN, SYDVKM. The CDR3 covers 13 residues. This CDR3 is CASTLGHNYGYTF. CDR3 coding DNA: TGTGCCAGCACCTTAGGGCATAACTATGGCTACACCTTC.

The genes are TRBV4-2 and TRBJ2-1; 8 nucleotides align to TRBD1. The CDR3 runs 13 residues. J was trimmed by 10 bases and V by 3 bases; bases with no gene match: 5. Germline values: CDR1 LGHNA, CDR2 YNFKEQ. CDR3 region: CASSQDRDWEQFF. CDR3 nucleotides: TGTGCCAGCAGCCAGGACAGGGACTGGGAGCAGTTCTTC.